This TCR beta chain is drawn from a study of cytomegalovirus exposure and HLA in healthy donors. Findings and limits, study-wide: A later analysis showed TCR association rates differing by HLA locus, peaking at DRB1 and lowest at HLA-C. It was confirmed in vitro that a few of the CMV-associated chains were specific for CMV antigens. Presence/absence analyses took donor sequencing depth as roughly uniform. Most TCR sequences were uncommon, yet certain public TCRs appeared in many donors.

On this clone itself: The antigen remains unidentified.

Trimming left V 10 bases short and J 4 bases short, with 24 bases between. Germline V CDR1 and CDR2: LNHDA, SQIVND (reference sequence). The CDR3 has 16 residues. The PCR ran on 60 Vbeta and 13 Jbeta primers. TCRdb keeps only in-frame clones here, not all; method: immunoSEQ multiplex PCR. The sample lists about 130,000 clones; about 82% were seen once. The TCR was taken from a man aged 50-60 years in good health and CMV-seronegative. The gene calls are TRBV19 and TRBJ2-3; D gene ambiguous. The sample consisted of PBMCs. The DNA of the CDR3 is TGTGCCACTCGAGGCTCGTATAGACCCGGTCCAGATACGCAGTATTTT. It translates to CATRGSYRPGPDTQYF.